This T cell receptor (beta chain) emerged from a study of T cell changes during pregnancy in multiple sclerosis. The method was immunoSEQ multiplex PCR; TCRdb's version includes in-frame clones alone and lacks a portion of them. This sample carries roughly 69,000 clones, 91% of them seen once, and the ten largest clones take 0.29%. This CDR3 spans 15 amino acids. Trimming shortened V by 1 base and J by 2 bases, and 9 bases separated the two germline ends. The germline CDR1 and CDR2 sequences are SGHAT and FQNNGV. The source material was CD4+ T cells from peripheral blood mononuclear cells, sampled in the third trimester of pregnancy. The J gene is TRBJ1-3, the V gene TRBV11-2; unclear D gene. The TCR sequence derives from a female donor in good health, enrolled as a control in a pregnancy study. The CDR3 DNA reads TGTGCCAGCAGCTTAGGTGCGGGGACTGGAAACACCATATATTTT. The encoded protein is CASSLGAGTGNTIYF.